This TCR beta chain was captured in a study of shared clonotypes between healthy human individuals (dated by TCRdb to 2020 to 2021). For the study in its entirety: The cohort included a few men and a couple of women between 18 and 49 years of age. To increase sequencing depth and limit assay-specific biases, TCR repertoire library preparation and sequencing were carried out by different laboratories using diverse techniques. Per donor, leukapheresis produced somewhere between about 0.9 and 9 billion PBMCs. To estimate repertoire size and how much clonotypes are shared between individuals, the study performed deep sequencing of blood TCR repertoires from a handful of healthy adults.

TCR CDR3 regions were amplified from genomic DNA by multiplex PCR using the deep immunoSEQ assay. For each cell subset, the extracted genomic DNA was distributed evenly across all wells of several immunoSEQ 96-well plates, and each plate served as one replicate. For unsorted PBMC, around 310 ng of genomic DNA, equivalent to about 30,000 T cell genomes, went into each replicate PCR. Genomic DNA from unsorted PBMC was sequenced over ten immunoSEQ deep assay plates. Purified libraries were quantified with a Qubit 3.0 fluorometer, sized on a Bioanalyzer 2100, and re-quantified with the KAPA Library Quantification kit. A separate single-read 150-cycle Illumina NextSeq 550 flow cell was used to sequence each immunoSEQ 96-well plate. The source study handled its data this way. Because the immunoSEQ output held only junctional sequences and lacked quality scores, the filtering could not match the filtering applied to full-length reads. To assign V/J genes and CDR3, sequences were annotated using PyIR, a Python wrapper for IgBLAST v1.9, with IMGT germline references. Reads were removed for weak V/J assignments (E-value above 1e-6), missing CDR3, stop codons, out-of-frame junctions, or ambiguous translated residues. V3J clonotypes were defined by identical inferred V gene, J gene, and CDR3 amino acid sequence. The percentage overlap between two repertoires was calculated by dividing the number of shared unique clonotypes by the size of the smaller repertoire. Three approaches were used to assess repertoire richness: RTK rarefaction, the Chao1 estimator, and Recon v2.1 estimates of unobserved clonotypes. The immuneACCESS repertoire file appears here via TCRdb, limited to in-frame rearrangements. These files lack a portion of the clones; in checked studies, under half of the deficit traces to unresolved V genes, and the cause of the others is not known. V and J calls and clone size come straight from that table; D and trimming were deduced from the DNA. In all, the sample holds about 520,000 clones, and 70% to 85% of those were seen once. In total, the top ten clones hold more than 10% of the sample.

The paper as a whole reports these results and caveats: Sampling was limited to blood, and TCR repertoires in tissue likely differ from TCR repertoires in blood. Pairwise subsampling indicated that sequencing depth was expected to affect the degree of clonotype sharing among donors. The small number of donors limited the genetic and exposure-history diversity represented.

V gives up 8 bases and J gives up 5 bases, and the segment between their germline ends measures 24 bases. The cysteine opens and the phenylalanine closes a CDR3 of 16 amino acids. Solely the CDR3 DNA is kept, with 48 bases framed from the first base. The germline V gene (reference sequence) yields PRHDT for CDR1 and FYEKMQ for CDR2. As concerns this clone: Its antigen remains unidentified. Base qualities are not recorded, but no much larger clone differs from it by a single base.

The donors were healthy, HIV-negative adults who had no recently reported acute infections or vaccinations. Every donor was a Caucasian adult living in Nashville, Tennessee, USA. For unsorted samples, 70 million to 95 million PBMCs were counted, and genomic DNA was extracted using the QIAamp DNA Blood Mini kit. After blood collection by leukapheresis, PBMCs were isolated using Ficoll-Histopaque density gradient centrifugation and then cryopreserved in the vapor phase of liquid nitrogen. This receptor was taken from a middle-aged woman in good health. Some clones in this sample may be carry-over from other donors' samples. The rearrangement joined TRBV13 to TRBJ1-1; a tentative D call is TRBD1 (5 bases match). The source material was PBMCs. The nucleotide sequence reads as follows: TGTGCCAGCTCCGACCAAGAGGGAAGGGGCTGGACTGAAGCTTTCTTT. This translates into CASSDQEGRGWTEAFF. The CDR3 plus the reference TRBV13 and TRBJ1-1 genes for the other parts give the full variable domain: AAGVIQSPRHLIKEKRETATLKCYPIPRHDTVYWYQQGPGQDPQFLISFYEKMQSDKGSIPDRFSAQQFSDYHSELNMSSLELGDSALYFCASSDQEGRGWTEAFFGQGTRLTVV.